This is a list of T cell receptor beta chains from one sample in a study of blood T cell repertoires in COVID-19. The method was immunoSEQ multiplex PCR; TCRdb's version includes in-frame clones alone and lacks a portion of them. This sample yields 200,000 to 300,000 clones, of which under 90% are seen a single time; around 3.7% belongs to the top ten. The sequencing input was PBMCs or T cells enriched from blood (not recorded which). The receptor set was obtained from a woman in her twenties or thirties with acute COVID-19. Each CDR3 is given with its conserved first and last residue. A D gene is named only where the DNA matches it firmly. Some rows have no size entry. The others give once, few or many, or a class for an expanded clone.

v_gene: TRBV19
j_gene: TRBJ1-1
abundance: NA
d_gene: TRBD1
CDR3nt: TGTGCCAGTAGTATAGTGGGACAGGGGGTCACTGAAGCTTTCTTT
CDR3aa: CASSIVGQGVTEAFF

v_gene: TRBV24-1
j_gene: TRBJ2-3
abundance: NA
d_gene: TRBD1
CDR3nt: TGTGCCACCAGTGATTCAGGGGGCGAGTTTACAGATACGCAGTATTTT
CDR3aa: CATSDSGGEFTDTQYF

v_gene: TRBV11-3
j_gene: TRBJ2-2
abundance: NA
d_gene: NA
CDR3nt: TGTGCCAGCAGCTTCCGGGGGTTAGACACCGGGGAGCTGTTTTTT
CDR3aa: CASSFRGLDTGELFF

v_gene: TRBV9
j_gene: TRBJ2-7
abundance: NA
d_gene: NA
CDR3nt: TGTGCCAGCAGCGCCGGGGGACGGCAAGGTTACGAGCAGTACTTC
CDR3aa: CASSAGGRQGYEQYF

v_gene: TRBV19
j_gene: TRBJ1-4
abundance: NA
d_gene: NA
CDR3nt: TGTGCCAGTAGTATAGTAGGGGGTAATGAAAAACTGTTTTTT
CDR3aa: CASSIVGGNEKLFF

v_gene: TRBV5-1
j_gene: TRBJ1-1
abundance: NA
d_gene: TRBD1
CDR3nt: TGCGCCAGCAGCACTGGACAGGGACTGAACACTGAAGCTTTCTTT
CDR3aa: CASSTGQGLNTEAFF

v_gene: TRBV3-1/TRBV3-2
j_gene: TRBJ2-5
abundance: NA
d_gene: TRBD2
CDR3nt: TGTGCCAGCAGCCAGGCGGGGGGACAAGAGACCCAGTACTTC
CDR3aa: CASSQAGGQETQYF

v_gene: TRBV7-2
j_gene: TRBJ2-3
abundance: NA
d_gene: TRBD2
CDR3nt: TGTGCCAGCAGCTTAGGGGTGCGGGGGGGCCGCACAGATACGCAGTATTTT
CDR3aa: CASSLGVRGGRTDTQYF

v_gene: TRBV20-1
j_gene: TRBJ1-1
abundance: NA
d_gene: TRBD1
CDR3nt: TGCAGTGCCGGGACAGCCTATGAAGCTTTCTTT
CDR3aa: CSAGTAYEAFF

v_gene: TRBV10-2
j_gene: TRBJ1-2
abundance: NA
d_gene: TRBD1
CDR3nt: TGCGCCAGCCAACCGGGACAGGGGGCAAGTGGCTACACCTTC
CDR3aa: CASQPGQGASGYTF

v_gene: TRBV20-1
j_gene: TRBJ1-2
abundance: once
d_gene: NA
CDR3nt: TGCAGTGCAGGTCGGGGGTATGGCTACACCTTC
CDR3aa: CSAGRGYGYTF

v_gene: TRBV12-3/TRBV12-4
j_gene: TRBJ1-2
abundance: once
d_gene: NA
CDR3nt: TGTGCCAGCAGGGGACTGAGCTATGGCTACACCTTC
CDR3aa: CASRGLSYGYTF

v_gene: TRBV25-1
j_gene: TRBJ1-2
abundance: NA
d_gene: TRBD1
CDR3nt: TGTGCCAGCAGTGGCCTCAGACAGGGACGGGGCTACACCTTC
CDR3aa: CASSGLRQGRGYTF

v_gene: TRBV7-8
j_gene: TRBJ2-6
abundance: NA
d_gene: NA
CDR3nt: TGTGCCAGCAGCCCACAGATAGGCAGAACAAGCTCTGGGGCCAACGTCCTGACTTTC
CDR3aa: CASSPQIGRTSSGANVLTF

v_gene: TRBV5-1
j_gene: TRBJ2-5
abundance: NA
d_gene: TRBD2
CDR3nt: TGCGCCAGCAGCCTGGGAGGGTTTGGCGGGGAGACCCAGTACTTC
CDR3aa: CASSLGGFGGETQYF

v_gene: TRBV7-9
j_gene: TRBJ2-3
abundance: NA
d_gene: NA
CDR3nt: TGTGCCAGCAGCCTCTCAGCGGGCACAGATACGCAGTATTTT
CDR3aa: CASSLSAGTDTQYF

v_gene: TRBV7-9
j_gene: TRBJ2-3
abundance: NA
d_gene: TRBD2
CDR3nt: TGTGCCAGCAGACCCCTAGCGGGGGTACTAGGCACAGATACGCAGTATTTT
CDR3aa: CASRPLAGVLGTDTQYF

v_gene: TRBV9
j_gene: TRBJ2-4
abundance: NA
d_gene: TRBD1
CDR3nt: TGTGCCAGCAGCTCATCAGGGGGCGACGGAAACATTCAGTACTTC
CDR3aa: CASSSSGGDGNIQYF

v_gene: TRBV9
j_gene: TRBJ1-3
abundance: NA
d_gene: NA
CDR3nt: TGTGCCAGCAGCGCAAATTTCCTGGCTTCTGGAAACACCATATATTTT
CDR3aa: CASSANFLASGNTIYF

v_gene: TRBV5-6
j_gene: TRBJ2-3
abundance: NA
d_gene: TRBD2
CDR3nt: TGTGCCAGCAGCTTGGGGATCCTAGCGGGGGCCTGGGGGACAGATACGCAGTATTTT
CDR3aa: CASSLGILAGAWGTDTQYF

v_gene: TRBV7-6
j_gene: TRBJ2-5
abundance: NA
d_gene: TRBD2
CDR3nt: TGTGCCAGCAGCTCTACGACTAGCGGGGTATCCCCAGAGACCCAGTACTTC
CDR3aa: CASSSTTSGVSPETQYF

v_gene: TRBV6-5
j_gene: TRBJ1-5
abundance: NA
d_gene: NA
CDR3nt: TGTGCCAGTGGAAGTAGGGGCAGCAATCAGCCCCAGCATTTT
CDR3aa: CASGSRGSNQPQHF

v_gene: TRBV4-1
j_gene: TRBJ2-7
abundance: NA
d_gene: NA
CDR3nt: TGCGCCAGCAGCCCTTGGACTGACTCCTACGAGCAGTACTTC
CDR3aa: CASSPWTDSYEQYF

v_gene: TRBV10-3
j_gene: TRBJ2-3
abundance: NA
d_gene: NA
CDR3nt: TGTGCCATCAGTGGGGCACAATCAGATACGCAGTATTTT
CDR3aa: CAISGAQSDTQYF

v_gene: TRBV27
j_gene: TRBJ1-1
abundance: NA
d_gene: TRBD1
CDR3nt: TGTGCCAGCAGCCAACAGGGGAATGAAGCTTTCTTT
CDR3aa: CASSQQGNEAFF

v_gene: TRBV27
j_gene: TRBJ1-1
abundance: NA
d_gene: NA
CDR3nt: TGTGCCAGCAGTTCTCCCGGACGGGTAGGGGCTGAAGCTTTCTTT
CDR3aa: CASSSPGRVGAEAFF

v_gene: TRBV7-6
j_gene: TRBJ2-2
abundance: NA
d_gene: NA
CDR3nt: TGTGCCAGCAGCCCGCAGACAGGTCGGAACACCGGGGAGCTGTTTTTT
CDR3aa: CASSPQTGRNTGELFF

v_gene: TRBV9
j_gene: TRBJ2-3
abundance: NA
d_gene: TRBD2
CDR3nt: TGTGCCAGCAGCACAGAGGTGGGACTAGCGGGGGGAGCGGGGGATACGCAGTATTTT
CDR3aa: CASSTEVGLAGGAGDTQYF

v_gene: TRBV6-2/TRBV6-3
j_gene: TRBJ2-2
abundance: NA
d_gene: NA
CDR3nt: TGTGCCAGCAGCCCCCTAGGGAGGGGGGGCCCGGGCACCGGGGAGCTGTTTTTT
CDR3aa: CASSPLGRGGPGTGELFF

v_gene: TRBV7-2
j_gene: TRBJ2-7
abundance: NA
d_gene: NA
CDR3nt: TGTGCCAGCACCCTTCTAAGAGGCTACGAGCAGTACTTC
CDR3aa: CASTLLRGYEQYF

v_gene: TRBV9
j_gene: TRBJ2-2
abundance: NA
d_gene: NA
CDR3nt: TGTGCCAGCAGCGTGGCTTTGCGGGACACCGGGGAGCTGTTTTTT
CDR3aa: CASSVALRDTGELFF

v_gene: TRBV4-2
j_gene: TRBJ2-3
abundance: NA
d_gene: TRBD2
CDR3nt: TGTGCCAGCAGCCAAGATGGTACTAGCGGGCATAGCACAGATACGCAGTATTTT
CDR3aa: CASSQDGTSGHSTDTQYF